What follows are 20 T cell receptor beta chains derived from one specimen sequenced in a study of T-cell memory formation after mild COVID-19. TCRdb fed the 5' RACE reads into MiXCR, producing one record per CDR3 protein. This sample has more than 120,000 distinct CDR3 sequences; about a fifth occur once, and the top ten carry about 2%. What was sequenced was PBMCs or a T cell subset sorted from them (not recorded which). The receptors were gathered from an adult woman who had mild COVID-19 (a few samples of this study predate the infection). Cell type and time point are not known.

This clonotype has more than one count but fewer than ten. This chain connects TRBV7-6 to TRBJ2-1; 9 bases line up with TRBD1. The CDR3 consists of 17 residues. Losses at the gene ends were 4 bases for V and 6 bases for J; bases not matched to a gene: 13. Germline V gene lookup returns CDR1 SGHVS and CDR2 FNYEAQ. CDR3 DNA sequence: TGTGCCAGCAGCTCCCGTCCGGGACAGGGAGGGAGCAATGAGCAGTTCTTC. Translated, it gives CASSSRPGQGGSNEQFF.

This clonotype has more than one count but fewer than ten. The rearrangement uses TRBV24-1 and TRBJ2-2, with 8 bases fitting TRBD1. Germline CDR1 is KGHDR and CDR2 is SFDVKD. This CDR3 has 15 residues. With 6 bases clipped from V and 7 bases from J, the junction kept 9 bases outside the gene matches. CDR3 region: CATSPANRGDGELFF. The CDR3 bases are TGTGCCACCAGTCCAGCGAACAGGGGGGACGGGGAGCTGTTTTTT.

This clonotype appeared a few times. This chain joins TRBV12-3 or TRBV12-4 and TRBJ2-5, with a possible D match to TRBD1 (5 bases). V lost 2 bases, J lost 4 bases, and 8 bases lay in between. CDR3 length: 13 residues. The CDR3 nucleotides are TGTGCCAGCAGTTTAAAGGGGCCAGAGACCCAGTACTTC. This codes for CASSLKGPETQYF.

This chain uses TRBV15 with TRBJ2-1, with 9 bases lining up with TRBD1. The CDR3 extends over 15 amino acids. CDR1 and CDR2 (germline): LNHNV, YYDKDF (reference sequence). J lost 7 bases, V lost 1 base, and 5 bases had no gene match. The CDR3 protein is CATSRARTGANEQFF. CDR3 nucleotide sequence: TGTGCCACCAGCAGAGCCCGGACAGGGGCAAATGAGCAGTTCTTC. Full variable domain (rest looked up from reference TRBV15 and TRBJ2-1): DAMVIQNPRYQVTQFGKPVTLSCSQTLNHNVMYWYQQKSSQAPKLLFHYYDKDFNNEADTPDNFQSRRPNTSFCFLDIRSPGLGDTAMYLCATSRARTGANEQFFGPGTRLTVL.

In this sample, this clonotype turned up a few times. V and J are TRBV25-1 and TRBJ1-1; 7 bases match TRBD1. Germline CDR1 and CDR2: MGHDK and SYGVNS. The J segment lost 1 base and the V segment lost 5 bases, leaving 4 bases of the junction unmatched. The CDR3 is 14 residues long. In DNA form, the CDR3 reads TGTGCCAGCAGTTCGGCAGGGGGGAACACTGAAGCTTTCTTT. It codes for CASSSAGGNTEAFF.

In its sample, this clonotype was seen a few times. The chain couples TRBV6-5 to TRBJ2-3, with D possibly called TRBD1 or TRBD2 (6 bases each). V was clipped by 6 bases and J by 0 bases, with 16 bases between them. CDR3 size: 16 residues. Looked up from germline, CDR1 is MNHEY and CDR2 is SVGAGI. CDR3 nucleotides: TGTGCCAGCAGCATTGGAGGGGGACTTAGCACAGATACGCAGTATTTT. Encoded protein: CASSIGGGLSTDTQYF.

This chain links TRBV12-3 or TRBV12-4 with TRBJ2-1; 8 nucleotides line up with TRBD2. Trimming took 6 bases from V and 9 from J; bases not matched to a gene: 13. The CDR3 loop spans 15 amino acids. CDR3 amino acids: CASRKRGLDLGEQFF. The DNA for the CDR3 is TGTGCCAGCAGAAAAAGGGGACTAGACTTAGGTGAGCAGTTCTTC.

The chain is built from TRBV20-1 and TRBJ1-5; D perhaps matches TRBD1 (5 bases). V lost 6 bases and J lost 3, with 18 bases in between. In germline, CDR1 is DFQATT, CDR2 SNEGSKA (reference sequence). This CDR3 region has 15 residues. CDR3 protein: CSARGAFRHNQPQHF. In DNA, the CDR3 is TGCAGTGCCCGAGGGGCCTTCAGACACAATCAGCCCCAGCATTTT.

The chain has TRBV6-5 and TRBJ2-2; D tentatively fits TRBD1 or TRBD2 (6 bases each). Looked up from germline, CDR1 is MNHEY and CDR2 is SVGAGI. Trimming stripped 8 bases from V and 4 bases from J, with 14 bases between. There are 14 residues in the CDR3. The DNA for the CDR3 is TGTGCCAGCCTGGGGGGCGCGGTCACCGGGGAGCTGTTTTTT. It codes for CASLGGAVTGELFF.

This chain links TRBV19 with TRBJ1-5; maybe TRBD1 (5 bases). The CDR3 has 15 amino acids. The V and J ends lost 3 bases and 7 bases respectively, with 16 bases between them. CDR1 and CDR2 from the germline V gene are LNHDA and SQIVND (reference sequence). The CDR3 coding sequence is TGTGCCAGTAGTATCGAGTCGGGGGGTGGCCAGCCCCAGCATTTT. This translates into CASSIESGGGQPQHF. Complete variable domain (other parts from reference TRBV19 and TRBJ1-5): DGGITQSPKYLFRKEGQNVTLSCEQNLNHDAMYWYRQDPGQGLRLIYYSQIVNDFQKGDIAEGYSVSREKKESFPLTVTSAQKNPTAFYLCASSIESGGGQPQHFGDGTRLSIL.

The chain uses TRBV5-1 and TRBJ1-1, with D perhaps matching TRBD1 (5 bases). Trimming took off 1 base at V and 3 bases at J, with 10 bases between the two ends. CDR3 size: 14 residues. Germline lookup yields CDR1 SGHRS and CDR2 YFSETQ. CDR3 amino acids: CASSLMGGDTEAFF. In nucleotides, the CDR3 is TGCGCCAGCAGCTTGATGGGGGGGGACACTGAAGCTTTCTTT. Variable domain in full (rest from reference TRBV5-1 and TRBJ1-1): KAGVTQTPRYLIKTRGQQVTLSCSPISGHRSVSWYQQTPGQGLQFLFEYFSETQRNKGNFPGRFSGRQFSNSRSEMNVSTLELGDSALYLCASSLMGGDTEAFFGQGTRLTVV.

V gene TRBV30 combines with J gene TRBJ1-2, with D unclear. CDR1 is GTSNPN, CDR2 SVGIG, per germline (reference sequence). Between the trimmed V and J ends, which lost 4 bases and 4 bases, there was a span of 7 bases. This CDR3 is built from 11 residues. CDR3 loop: CAWTALYGYTF. CDR3 in DNA: TGTGCCTGGACCGCGCTCTATGGCTACACCTTC.

This clonotype was seen only a few times. This sequence joins TRBV5-5 and TRBJ1-1; no reliable D call. The V gene lost 2 bases and the J gene lost 6 bases, with 20 bases spanning the gap. The CDR3 has 16 amino acids. Germline V gene sequence: CDR1 SGHKS, CDR2 YYEKEE (reference sequence). CDR3 DNA sequence: TGTGCCAGCAGCTTTGGGATTGAAGTCCTCCTCCCTGAAGCTTTCTTT. Its protein is CASSFGIEVLLPEAFF.

Of note for this clonotype: At one of its ends the junction is not consistent with the germline gene, which may arise from a read error. This chain joins TRBV20-1 and TRBJ1-1; D gene ambiguous. The CDR3 is 14 amino acids. Germline V gene lookup returns CDR1 DFQATT and CDR2 SNEGSKA (reference sequence). CDR3 protein: CSARRQVMNTEDFF. The CDR3 DNA follows: TGCAGTGCTAGAAGGCAGGTCATGAACACTGAAGATTTCTTT.

The CDR3 coding sequence is TGCAGCGTTGCGGTGGGGGTTTGGACAGGCACTGAAGCTTTCTTT. Amino acid sequence: CSVAVGVWTGTEAFF. The chain recombines TRBV29-1 with TRBJ1-1, with 7 positions matching TRBD1. Trimming cost V 4 bases and J 4 bases; bases outside gene matches: 12. The CDR3 contains 15 residues. Germline V lookup: CDR1 SQVTM, CDR2 ANQGSEA. Full variable domain (missing parts from reference TRBV29-1 and TRBJ1-1): SAVISQKPSRDICQRGTSLTIQCQVDSQVTMMFWYRQQPGQSLTLIATANQGSEATYESGFVIDKFPISRPNLTFSTLTVSNMSPEDSSIYLCSVAVGVWTGTEAFFGQGTRLTVV.

This clonotype was counted between two and nine times. DNA of the CDR3: TGTGCCAGCAGGGAAGGGCCCGGGGCAGATACGCAGTATTTT. Translating it yields CASREGPGADTQYF. This rearrangement joins TRBV6-5 to TRBJ2-3; possible D gene TRBD2, 5 bases. Germline V gives CDR1 MNHEY, CDR2 SVGAGI. Trimming cost V 6 bases and J 4 bases, with 14 bases left between them. The CDR3 length is 14 residues.

The chain joins TRBV5-1 to TRBJ2-7, with D uncertain. CDR1 is SGHRS and CDR2 is YFSETQ in the germline V gene. Deletions cut 0 bases from V and 3 bases from J, with 7 bases between. The CDR3 is made up of 13 amino acids. The CDR3 DNA follows: TGCGCCAGCAGCTTGGTTTCAGACTACGAGCAGTACTTC. Amino acids: CASSLVSDYEQYF.

The chain has TRBV2 and TRBJ2-7; a possible D gene is TRBD2 (6 bases). Deletions cut 7 bases from V and 7 bases from J, with 14 bases between. Per germline, CDR1 SNHLY and CDR2 FYNNEI. This CDR3 region has 12 residues. This chain's CDR3 is CASTLQGGEQYF. For the CDR3, the DNA is TGTGCCAGCACACTTCAGGGAGGTGAGCAGTACTTC.

This clonotype was picked up a small number of times. J is TRBJ2-3 and V is TRBV7-2, with D perhaps TRBD2 (5 bases). V dropped 5 bases and J dropped 0 bases, with 18 bases sitting between them. The germline gives CDR1 SGHTA, CDR2 FQGNSA. This CDR3 is built from 17 residues. CDR3 sequence: CASSPLGPLASTDTQYF. The CDR3 DNA sequence: TGTGCCAGCAGCCCTCTAGGACCGTTAGCGAGCACAGATACGCAGTATTTT.

This clonotype has just a few counts. J is TRBJ2-5 and V is TRBV23-1; D not certain. TRBV23-1 is placed among ORFs of uncertain function. CDR3 length: 12 amino acids. The V end was cut by 6 bases, the J end by 2 bases, with 7 bases between. This CDR3 is CASRDHQETQYF. CDR3 DNA sequence: TGCGCCAGCAGAGACCATCAAGAGACCCAGTACTTC.